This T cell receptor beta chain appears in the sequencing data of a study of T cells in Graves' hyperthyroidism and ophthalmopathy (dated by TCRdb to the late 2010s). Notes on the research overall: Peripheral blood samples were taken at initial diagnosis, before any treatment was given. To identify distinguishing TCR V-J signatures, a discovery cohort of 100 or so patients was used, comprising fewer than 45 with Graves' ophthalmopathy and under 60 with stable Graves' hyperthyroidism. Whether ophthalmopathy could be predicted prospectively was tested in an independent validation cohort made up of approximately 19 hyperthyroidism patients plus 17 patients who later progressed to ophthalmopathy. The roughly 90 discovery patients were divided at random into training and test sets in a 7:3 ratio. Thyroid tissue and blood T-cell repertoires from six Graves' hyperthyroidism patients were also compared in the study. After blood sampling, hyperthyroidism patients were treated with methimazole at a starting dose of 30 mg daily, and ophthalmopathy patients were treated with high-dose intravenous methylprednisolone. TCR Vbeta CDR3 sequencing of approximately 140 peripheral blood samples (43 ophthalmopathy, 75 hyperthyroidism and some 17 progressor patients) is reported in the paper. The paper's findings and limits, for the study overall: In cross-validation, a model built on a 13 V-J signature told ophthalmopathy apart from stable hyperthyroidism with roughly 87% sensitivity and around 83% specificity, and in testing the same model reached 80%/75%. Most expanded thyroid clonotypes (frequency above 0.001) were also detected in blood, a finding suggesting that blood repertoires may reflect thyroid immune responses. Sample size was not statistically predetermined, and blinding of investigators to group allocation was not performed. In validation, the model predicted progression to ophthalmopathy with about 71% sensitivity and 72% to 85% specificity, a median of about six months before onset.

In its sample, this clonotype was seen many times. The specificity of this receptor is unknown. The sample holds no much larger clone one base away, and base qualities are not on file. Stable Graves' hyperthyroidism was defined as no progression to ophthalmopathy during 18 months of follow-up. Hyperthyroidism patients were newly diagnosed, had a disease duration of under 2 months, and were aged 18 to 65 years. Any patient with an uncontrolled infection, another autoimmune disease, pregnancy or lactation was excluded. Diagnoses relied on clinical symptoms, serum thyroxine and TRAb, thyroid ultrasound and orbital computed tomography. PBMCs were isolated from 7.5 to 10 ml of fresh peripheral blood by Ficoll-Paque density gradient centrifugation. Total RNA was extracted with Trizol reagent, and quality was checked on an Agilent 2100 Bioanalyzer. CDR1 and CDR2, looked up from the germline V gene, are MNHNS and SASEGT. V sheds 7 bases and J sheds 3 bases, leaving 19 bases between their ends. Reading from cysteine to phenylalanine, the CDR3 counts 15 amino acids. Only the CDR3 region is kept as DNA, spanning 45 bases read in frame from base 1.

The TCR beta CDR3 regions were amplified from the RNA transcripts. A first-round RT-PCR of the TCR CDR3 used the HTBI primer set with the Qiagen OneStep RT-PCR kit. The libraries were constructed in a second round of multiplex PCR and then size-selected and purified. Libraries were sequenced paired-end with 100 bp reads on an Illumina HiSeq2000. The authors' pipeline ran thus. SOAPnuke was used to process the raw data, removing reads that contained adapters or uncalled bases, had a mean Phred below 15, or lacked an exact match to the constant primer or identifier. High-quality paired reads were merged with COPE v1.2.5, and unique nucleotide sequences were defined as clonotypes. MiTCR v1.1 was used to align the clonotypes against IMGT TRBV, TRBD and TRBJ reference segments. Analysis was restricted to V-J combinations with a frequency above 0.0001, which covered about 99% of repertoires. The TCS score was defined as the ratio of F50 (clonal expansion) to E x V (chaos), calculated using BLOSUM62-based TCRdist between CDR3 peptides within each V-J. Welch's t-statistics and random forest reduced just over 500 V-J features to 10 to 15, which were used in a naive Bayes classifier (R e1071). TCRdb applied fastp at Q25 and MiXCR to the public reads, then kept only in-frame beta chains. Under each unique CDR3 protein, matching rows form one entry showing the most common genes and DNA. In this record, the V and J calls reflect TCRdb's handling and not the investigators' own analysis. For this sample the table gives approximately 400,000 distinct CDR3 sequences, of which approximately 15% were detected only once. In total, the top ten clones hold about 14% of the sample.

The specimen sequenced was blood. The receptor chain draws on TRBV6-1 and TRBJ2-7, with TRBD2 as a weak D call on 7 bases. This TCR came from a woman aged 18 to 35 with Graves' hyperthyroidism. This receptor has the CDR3 CASTPRKRGHYEQYF. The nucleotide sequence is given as TGTGCCAGCACCCCCAGGAAGCGGGGACACTACGAGCAGTACTTC.